This T cell receptor beta chain appears in the sequencing data of a study of early stage breast cancer tumors. The CDR3 runs to 17 residues. Germline V gene lookup returns CDR1 WSHSY and CDR2 SAAADI. V dropped 0 bases and J dropped 6; count of bases not matched to a gene: 13. Method: immunoSEQ multiplex PCR; TCRdb's copy keeps in-frame clones and lacks some. The data hold about 28,000 clones, with around three fifths observed a single time. V and J are TRBV10-2 and TRBJ2-7; TRBD2 matches 8 bases. The sequence derives from a person aged 50 to 59 with breast cancer. The sequenced sample was breast tumor tissue. This chain's CDR3 is CASSESPSGSLVGEQYF. The CDR3 nucleotides are TGCGCCAGCAGTGAGTCTCCCAGCGGGAGTTTGGTAGGCGAGCAGTACTTC.